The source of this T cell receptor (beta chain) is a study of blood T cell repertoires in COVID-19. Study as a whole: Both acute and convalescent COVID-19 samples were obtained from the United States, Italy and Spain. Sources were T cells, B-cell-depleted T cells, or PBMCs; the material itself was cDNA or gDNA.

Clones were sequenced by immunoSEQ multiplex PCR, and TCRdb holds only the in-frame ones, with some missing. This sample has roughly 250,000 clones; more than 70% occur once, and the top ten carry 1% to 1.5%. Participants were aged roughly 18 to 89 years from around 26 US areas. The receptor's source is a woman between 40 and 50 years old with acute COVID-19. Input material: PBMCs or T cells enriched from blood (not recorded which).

CDR3 DNA sequence: TGTGCCAGCAGCTTAGTGCTGGGGGACAGGGGTTACAATGAGCAGTTCTTC. Protein sequence: CASSLVLGDRGYNEQFF. The V call is TRBV11-3, the J call TRBJ2-1, with TRBD1 identical over 10 bases. Germline CDR1 reads SGHNT; CDR2 reads YENEEA. The CDR3 spans 17 residues. Trimming removed 1 base from V and 4 bases from J; junction bases left unmatched: 7.